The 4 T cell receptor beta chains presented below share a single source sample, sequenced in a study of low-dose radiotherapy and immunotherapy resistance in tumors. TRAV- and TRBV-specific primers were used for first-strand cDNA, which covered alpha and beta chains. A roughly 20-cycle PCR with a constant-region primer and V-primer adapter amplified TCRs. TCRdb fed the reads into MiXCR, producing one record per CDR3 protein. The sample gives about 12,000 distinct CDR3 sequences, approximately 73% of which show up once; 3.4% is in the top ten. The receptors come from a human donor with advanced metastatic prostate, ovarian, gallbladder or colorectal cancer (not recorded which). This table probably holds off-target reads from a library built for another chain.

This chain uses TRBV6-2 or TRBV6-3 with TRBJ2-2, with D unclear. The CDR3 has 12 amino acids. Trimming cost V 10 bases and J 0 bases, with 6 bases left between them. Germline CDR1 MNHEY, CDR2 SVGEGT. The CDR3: CATSPNTGELFF. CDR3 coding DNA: TGTGCCACCAGCCCGAACACCGGGGAGCTGTTTTTT.

This chain's CDR3 is CSVAGVYEQYF. CDR3 nucleotide sequence: TGCAGCGTAGCGGGGGTTTACGAGCAGTACTTC. The chain couples TRBV29-1 to TRBJ2-7; 8 bases line up with TRBD2. The CDR3 consists of 11 residues. With 6 bases clipped from V and 4 bases from J, the junction kept 2 bases outside the gene matches. CDR1 is SQVTM and CDR2 is ANQGSEA in the germline V gene.

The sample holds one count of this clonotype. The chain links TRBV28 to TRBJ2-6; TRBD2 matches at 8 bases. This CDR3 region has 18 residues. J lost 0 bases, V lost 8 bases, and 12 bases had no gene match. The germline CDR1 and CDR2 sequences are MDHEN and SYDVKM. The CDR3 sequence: CASAGGAGAFSGANVLTF. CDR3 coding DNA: TGTGCCAGCGCCGGTGGAGCGGGAGCTTTCTCTGGGGCCAACGTCCTGACTTTC.

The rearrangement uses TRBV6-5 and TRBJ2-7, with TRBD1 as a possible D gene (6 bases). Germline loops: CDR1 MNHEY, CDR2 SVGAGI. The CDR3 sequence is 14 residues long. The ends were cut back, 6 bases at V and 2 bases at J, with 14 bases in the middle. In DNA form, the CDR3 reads TGTGCCAGCAGGGCAGGGGCCGACACCTACGAGCAGTACTTC. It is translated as CASRAGADTYEQYF.